The sequence of this TCR beta chain was determined in a study of post-analysis software for immune sequencing data. Background on the study: Included among the disease courses, which were recorded for the cohort, were relapsing-remitting, secondary progressive and progressive-relapsing multiple sclerosis. Findings and limits, study-wide: There was significantly lower normalized Chao1 diversity in multiple sclerosis patients than in controls. Relative to controls, patients had 4 or 5 TRBV segments at higher frequency, with TRBV5-6, TRBV5-1 and TRBV20-1 among these. Batch-mates among the samples co-clustered strongly by F measure.

V was trimmed by 6 bases and J by 13 bases, leaving 13 bases between them. The CDR3 extends over 12 amino acids. In germline, CDR1 is MNHEY, CDR2 SMNVEV (reference sequence). In the case of this clonotype: Antigen unknown.

Carried by the TCR beta cDNA libraries were unique molecular identifiers. Input of roughly 1 to 11 million T cells yielded approximately 500,000 cDNA molecules. TCRdb reanalysed the PCR reads using MiXCR and keeps one entry per CDR3 protein. The sample lists about 810,000 distinct CDR3 sequences, roughly 58% seen once, with around 4.5% in the top ten. The TCR sequence derives from a girl aged 10-17 years with multiple sclerosis. The sequencing input was blood. V and J are TRBV27 and TRBJ1-6; D uncertain. The CDR3 sequence: CASSLPPGPLHF. The CDR3 DNA follows: TGTGCCAGCAGCCTCCCGCCGGGGCCCCTCCACTTT.